This T cell receptor beta chain was recovered during a study of CD8+ T cells in alopecia areata. Study-wide findings and caveats: Significant decreases in scalp clonality and expanded CD8+ clones followed tofacitinib treatment. Uncertain still, given a single nonresponder, is whether baseline CD8+ expansion links to response.

CDR3 length: 12 amino acids. Germline assignment: CDR1 SGHDT and CDR2 YYEEEE. V was trimmed by 4 bases and J by 6 bases, leaving 10 bases between them. Regarding this clone: Its target is unknown.

Treatment reported: oral pan-JAK inhibitor, 5-10 mg twice daily. Specimens obtained from alopecia areata patients comprised lesional scalp punch biopsies and peripheral blood. cDNA serving as the sequencing template came from extracted, reverse transcribed RNA. TCRdb's copy holds only in-frame clones and misses some; the assay was immunoSEQ multiplex PCR. The sample lists 150,000 to 250,000 clones; roughly three fifths were seen once. Sequences were derived from CD4+ T cells sorted from blood, sampled at week 4, from a patient treated with tofacitinib. The sequence was obtained from a human donor with alopecia areata. The rearrangement uses TRBV5-6 and TRBJ1-2, with unresolved D. The CDR3 loop is CASSRDGDGYTF. The CDR3 DNA reads TGTGCCAGCAGCCGAGACGGGGATGGCTACACCTTC. Variable domain in full (rest from reference TRBV5-6 and TRBJ1-2): DAGVTQSPTHLIKTRGQQVTLRCSPKSGHDTVSWYQQALGQGPQFIFQYYEEEERQRGNFPDRFSGHQFPNYSSELNVNALLLGDSALYLCASSRDGDGYTFGSGTRLTVV.